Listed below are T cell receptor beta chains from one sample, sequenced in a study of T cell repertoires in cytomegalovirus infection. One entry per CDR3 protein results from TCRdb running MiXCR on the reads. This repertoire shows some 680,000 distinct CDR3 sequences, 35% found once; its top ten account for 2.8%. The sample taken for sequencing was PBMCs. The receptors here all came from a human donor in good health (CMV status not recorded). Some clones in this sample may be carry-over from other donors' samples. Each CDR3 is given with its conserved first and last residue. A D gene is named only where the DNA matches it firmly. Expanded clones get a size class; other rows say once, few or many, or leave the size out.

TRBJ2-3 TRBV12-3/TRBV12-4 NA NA TGTGCCAGCAGTTTTTGGCCATCAGATACGCAGTATTTT CASSFWPSDTQYF
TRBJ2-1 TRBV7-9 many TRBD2 TGTGCCAGCAGCTTTGGGGGGGAGGGGCCTGGCCCCCCCTCCTACAATGAGCAGTTCTTC CASSFGGEGPGPPSYNEQFF
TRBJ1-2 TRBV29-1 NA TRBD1 TGCAGCGTCCACGGGACAGCGAATGGCTACACCTTC CSVHGTANGYTF
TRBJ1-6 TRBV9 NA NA TGTGCCAGCAGCGTAGCTGGGAATAATTCACCCCTCCACTTT CASSVAGNNSPLHF
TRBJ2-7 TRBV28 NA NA TGTGCCAGCAATCCCCCCTCCGGGCACGAGCAGTACTTC CASNPPSGHEQYF
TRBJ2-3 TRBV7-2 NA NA TGTGCCAGCGTTCATATGCCCGGGGTCGGGCGTAGCACAGATACGCAGTATTTT CASVHMPGVGRSTDTQYF
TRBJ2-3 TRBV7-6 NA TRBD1 TGTGCCAGCAGCGCCTACAGGGGTTTGCCACATCTGGACACAGATACGCAGTATTTT CASSAYRGLPHLDTDTQYF
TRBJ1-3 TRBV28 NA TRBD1 TGTGCCAGCAGTTTATTCGGGACAGGGATCGGAAGCACCATATATTTT CASSLFGTGIGSTIYF
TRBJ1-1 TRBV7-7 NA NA TGTGCTAGCAGCTTCACCGAAGGGTCTGAAGCTTTCTTT CASSFTEGSEAFF
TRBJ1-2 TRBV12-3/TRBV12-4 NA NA TGTGCCTCACACGACAGGTCCCACCTATACGGCTACACCTTC CASHDRSHLYGYTF